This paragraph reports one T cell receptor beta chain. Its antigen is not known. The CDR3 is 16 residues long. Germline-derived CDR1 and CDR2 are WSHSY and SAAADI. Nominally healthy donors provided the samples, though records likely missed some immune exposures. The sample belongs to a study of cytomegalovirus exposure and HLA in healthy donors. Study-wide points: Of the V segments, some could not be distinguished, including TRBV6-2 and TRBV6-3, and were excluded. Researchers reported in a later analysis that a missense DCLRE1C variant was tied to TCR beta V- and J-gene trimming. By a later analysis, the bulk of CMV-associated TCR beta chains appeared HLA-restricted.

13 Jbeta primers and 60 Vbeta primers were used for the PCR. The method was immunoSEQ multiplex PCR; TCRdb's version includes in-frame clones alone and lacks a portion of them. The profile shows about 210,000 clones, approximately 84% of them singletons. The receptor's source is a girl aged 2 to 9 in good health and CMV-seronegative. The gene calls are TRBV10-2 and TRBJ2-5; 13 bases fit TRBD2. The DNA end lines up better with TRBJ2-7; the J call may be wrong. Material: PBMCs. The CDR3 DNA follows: TGCGCCAGCAGACCCGGACTAGCGGGAGAGTTTTACGAGCAGTACTTC. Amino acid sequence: CASRPGLAGEFYEQYF.